The 12 T cell receptor beta chains in this list originate from one sample, sequenced in a study of blood T cell repertoires in COVID-19 (TCRdb year 2020). Libraries were prepared through the immunoSEQ multiplex PCR assay. TCRdb limited this immuneACCESS table to in-frame rearrangements with V and J called. A share of clones is missing; checked studies link under half to unresolved V genes, and the rest is unexplained. Here the sample has fewer than 500,000 clones; 80% to 90% occur a single time. Clones ranked in the top ten supply more than 4% of the sample. Sequencing was carried out using peripheral blood. The receptor set was obtained from a woman under 40 with acute or convalescent COVID-19.

This sequence joins TRBV28 and TRBJ1-1; D unclear. The V end was cut by 3 bases, the J end by 3 bases, with 8 bases between. Germline V gene data show CDR1 as MDHEN and CDR2 as SYDVKM. This CDR3 comprises 13 residues. The chain's CDR3 is CASSFMRHTEAFF. The DNA of the CDR3 is TGTGCCAGCAGTTTTATGCGCCACACTGAAGCTTTCTTT.

The rearrangement uses TRBV30 and TRBJ1-2, with a weak D call TRBD1 (6 bases). CDR3 length: 14 residues. Germline CDR1 is GTSNPN and CDR2 is SVGIG (reference sequence). CDR3 amino acids: CLLEKYRVDYGYTF. CDR3 sequence (DNA): TGTCTCCTAGAAAAATACAGGGTAGACTATGGCTACACCTTC.

This clone was recorded at least ten times. The rearrangement joins TRBV19 to TRBJ2-3, with D uncertain. The CDR3 length is 14 residues. Germline V gives CDR1 LNHDA, CDR2 SQIVND (reference sequence). V lost 4 bases to trimming and J lost 6 bases, with 14 bases between them. In nucleotides, the CDR3 is TGTGCCAGTAGTAAAAGGCCAGGCTTCGATACGCAGTATTTT. Translating it yields CASSKRPGFDTQYF.

This clone was seen a handful of times. The chain combines TRBV6-5 with TRBJ1-1; D remains unclear. V was clipped by 10 bases and J by 2 bases, with 8 bases between them. The CDR3 is 11 residues long. Germline-derived CDR1 and CDR2 are MNHEY and SVGAGI. The CDR3 loop reads CATQANTEAFF. CDR3 nucleotides: TGTGCCACGCAGGCAAACACTGAAGCTTTCTTT.

This chain joins TRBV20-1 and TRBJ1-5, with a possible D match to TRBD1 (5 bases). The CDR3 length is 13 residues. CDR1 and CDR2 from the germline V gene are DFQATT and SNEGSKA (reference sequence). Trimming took off 6 bases at V and 0 bases at J, with 9 bases between the two ends. The CDR3 DNA reads TGCAGTGCGAGTACAGGTAGCAATCAGCCCCAGCATTTT. Its protein product is CSASTGSNQPQHF.

With regard to this clone: The same CDR3 is also encoded by other DNA sequences in this sample. The chain combines TRBV11-2 with TRBJ2-7; D unclear. The CDR3 has 13 amino acids. The V end was cut by 1 base, the J end by 2 bases, with 6 bases between. The V gene's germline CDR1 is SGHAT and CDR2 FQNNGV. The CDR3, as DNA: TGTGCCAGCAGCTTAGGAGCTACCTACGAGCAGTACTTC. This sequence encodes CASSLGATYEQYF.

The chain employs TRBV24-1 and TRBJ2-3; D is uncertain. The CDR3 is made up of 13 amino acids. Looked up from germline, CDR1 is KGHDR and CDR2 is SFDVKD. V was trimmed by 3 bases and J by 2 bases, leaving 5 bases between them. CDR3 DNA sequence: TGTGCCACCAGTGATGACACCACAGATACGCAGTATTTT. This sequence encodes CATSDDTTDTQYF.

The rearrangement joins TRBV30 to TRBJ1-6; 8 nucleotides line up with TRBD1. This CDR3 region has 14 residues. The V gene's germline CDR1 is GTSNPN and CDR2 SVGIG (reference sequence). Unmatched junction bases numbered 10, after V lost 6 bases and J lost 9 bases. CDR3 bases: TGTGCCTGCCTCAGGACAGGGATCAGTTCACCCCTCCACTTT. Encoded protein: CACLRTGISSPLHF.

V usage is TRBV5-6 and J usage is TRBJ2-3; the D gene is possibly TRBD2 (6 bases). Deletions cut 4 bases from V and 2 bases from J, with 20 bases between. This CDR3 region has 17 residues. The germline gives CDR1 SGHDT, CDR2 YYEEEE. CDR3 sequence (DNA): TGTGCCAGCAGCGGACCGGGGGTGGGGAGGTCCACAGATACGCAGTATTTT. As protein: CASSGPGVGRSTDTQYF.

The chain has TRBV5-6 and TRBJ2-3; D is ambiguous. The CDR3 consists of 11 residues. Germline loops: CDR1 SGHDT, CDR2 YYEEEE. Deletions cut 9 bases from V and 6 bases from J, with 11 bases between. CDR3 sequence reads: CAISPVDTQYF. In DNA form, the CDR3 reads TGTGCCATCTCCCCCGTCGATACGCAGTATTTT.

The genes are TRBV27 and TRBJ2-7; TRBD1 aligns across 7 bases. The CDR3 is made up of 13 amino acids. The V gene end was trimmed by 7 bases and the J gene end by 2 bases; junction bases not matched to a gene: 5. The germline gives CDR1 MNHEY, CDR2 SMNVEV (reference sequence). CDR3 DNA sequence: TGTGCCAGCAAACCAGGACAGGCCTACGAGCAGTACTTC. This translates into CASKPGQAYEQYF.

Turning to this clone: Different DNA sequences within this sample yield the same CDR3. The chain carries TRBV3-1 (or the pseudogene TRBV3-2) and TRBJ1-1; D remains ambiguous. Trimming cost V 2 bases and J 0 bases, with 4 bases left between them. The CDR3 runs to 13 residues. The germline V gene has CDR1 LGHDT and CDR2 YNNKEL (reference sequence). The CDR3 spells CASSQSVNTEAFF. The CDR3, as DNA: TGTGCCAGCAGCCAATCCGTGAACACTGAAGCTTTCTTT.